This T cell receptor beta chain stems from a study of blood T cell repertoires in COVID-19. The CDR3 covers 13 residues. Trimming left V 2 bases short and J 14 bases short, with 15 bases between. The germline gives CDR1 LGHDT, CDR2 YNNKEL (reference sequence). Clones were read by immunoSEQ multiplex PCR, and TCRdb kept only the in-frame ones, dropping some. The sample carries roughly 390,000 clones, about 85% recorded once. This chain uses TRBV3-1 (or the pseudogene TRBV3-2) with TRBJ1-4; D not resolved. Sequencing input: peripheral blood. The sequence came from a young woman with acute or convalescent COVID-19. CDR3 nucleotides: TGTGCCAGCAGCCAAAAAGGTGAGCGGCGGCTGTTTTTT. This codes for CASSQKGERRLFF.